This T cell receptor (beta chain) comes out of a study of tumor-infiltrating lymphocytes in primary liver carcinoma. TCR beta cDNA was prepared out of around 460 ng total RNA by means of a constant-region primer. Generation of the TCR beta libraries relied on three nested multiplex PCR rounds using slightly modified ARM-PCR. Use of TRBV1-TRBV30 forward primers with a C-beta reverse primer characterized the first two PCR rounds, which lasted 10 cycles each. A single record per CDR3 protein comes from TCRdb applying MiXCR to the multiplex PCR reads. The data contain about 120,000 distinct CDR3 sequences, 65% of them seen just once; the ten biggest clones take up roughly 8.8%. Unsorted bulk tissue (about 19-33 mg) underwent RNA and DNA co-extraction. The CDR3 length is 14 residues. Germline assignment: CDR1 SGHAT and CDR2 FQNNGV. The V segment lost 10 bases and the J segment 6 bases; nucleotides outside the gene matches: 14.

Sequencing was carried out using liver tumor tissue from sampling region 1. Subset denoted: tumor region T1, superior pole. The rearrangement joins TRBV11-2 to TRBJ2-7, with 8 bases identical to TRBD2. The TCR originated in a woman aged 60 to 75 with primary liver carcinoma and hepatitis B virus infection. The CDR3 DNA is TGTGCCAACTGCCCCCCTTCAGGGACTAGCGAGCAGTACTTC. This codes for CANCPPSGTSEQYF.